This record covers a single T cell receptor (beta chain). Its target is not known. TCRdb's table, derived via immunoSEQ multiplex PCR, lists solely in-frame clones and lacks some. The table records hundreds of thousands of clones, roughly 94% of them present only once. CDR3 length: 14 residues. Per germline, CDR1 SEHNR and CDR2 FQNEAQ (reference sequence). The V segment lost 3 bases and the J segment 4 bases; nucleotides outside the gene matches: 5. CD45RO negativity and positive selection for CCR7 defined naive CD8 cells, a population that excluded terminally differentiated effector memory CD45RA+ cells. Donors were healthy HIV-negative adults without recent acute infections or vaccinations. These data originate in a study of shared clonotypes between healthy human individuals. Whole-study results and caveats: Tissue TCR repertoires likely differ from these blood-only repertoires.

Sequencing input: naive CD8+ T cells sorted from blood. This receptor was obtained from a man aged 25 to 45 in good health. The chain uses TRBV7-9 and TRBJ2-5; 7 bases align to TRBD1. CDR3 sequence reads: CASSFSTGIETQYF. The CDR3 DNA sequence: TGTGCCAGCAGCTTCTCGACAGGGATAGAGACCCAGTACTTC.